The next 21 T cell receptor beta chains were all read from a single sample in a study of blood T cells in healthy people across ages. Combining a sample-barcoded 5' primer with a J-beta primer mix, a second PCR ran for roughly 7 to 11 cycles. TCRdb independently ran MiXCR on the 5' RACE reads; one entry per CDR3 protein. The data contain about 620,000 distinct CDR3 sequences, around a fifth of them singletons. Sequencing input: blood. The origin of the receptors is a man aged 65 to 85 in good health.

The sample holds a few counts of this clonotype. The V call is TRBV9, the J call TRBJ2-2, with D possibly being TRBD2 (6 bases). Germline loops: CDR1 SGDLS, CDR2 YYNGEE. V lost 3 bases and J 4 bases, leaving 13 bases between the germline ends. The CDR3 contains 15 residues. CDR3 bases: TGTGCCAGCAGCGCCCCCGGACTAATCACCGGGGAGCTGTTTTTT. Its protein is CASSAPGLITGELFF.

This clonotype came up a few times. This chain links TRBV3-1 with TRBJ2-7; tentative D call: TRBD1 (5 bases). V lost 4 bases, J lost 3 bases, and 16 bases lay in between. The CDR3 sequence is 15 residues long. CDR1 LGHDT and CDR2 YNNKEL come from the germline V gene (reference sequence). In DNA, the CDR3 is TGTGCCAGCAGCCCAGGGTCGGGCGGTCACTACGAGCAGTACTTC. Translating gives CASSPGSGGHYEQYF.

The chain has TRBV28 and TRBJ2-5, with 7 nucleotides matching TRBD1. From germline, CDR1 is MDHEN and CDR2 SYDVKM. The CDR3 has 15 amino acids. The J segment lost 4 bases and the V segment lost 4 bases, leaving 9 bases of the junction unmatched. The CDR3 here is CASSSPKGAGETQYF. The CDR3 nucleotides are TGTGCCAGCAGTTCCCCCAAGGGGGCAGGAGAGACCCAGTACTTC.

This chain uses TRBV4-1 with TRBJ2-5, with D perhaps being TRBD1 or TRBD2 (5 bases each). The CDR3 runs to 16 residues. Germline V gives CDR1 MGHRA, CDR2 YSYEKL. V was cut by 4 bases and J by 0 bases, with 15 bases left in between. CDR3 amino acids: CASSPLGGTYQETQYF. CDR3 in DNA: TGCGCCAGCAGCCCCTTGGGTGGGACCTACCAAGAGACCCAGTACTTC.

This sequence joins TRBV14 and TRBJ1-1; the match to TRBD1 covers 9 bases. Germline assignment: CDR1 SGHDN and CDR2 FVKESK. Trimming at V came to 3 bases and at J to 10 bases, leaving 6 bases not matched to a gene. This CDR3 region has 13 residues. This CDR3 is CASSQNRGQRAFF. The CDR3 DNA reads as TGTGCCAGCAGCCAGAACAGGGGGCAGAGAGCTTTCTTT.

This clonotype was detected many times. The V gene is TRBV27, the J gene TRBJ2-1; D tentatively fits TRBD1 or TRBD2 (5 bases each). The germline gives CDR1 MNHEY, CDR2 SMNVEV (reference sequence). The CDR3 extends over 14 amino acids. V lost 4 bases to trimming and J lost 10 bases, with 17 bases between them. The CDR3 loop reads CASSWGRERGEQFF. The DNA for the CDR3 is TGTGCCAGCAGTTGGGGCAGGGAGAGGGGCGAGCAGTTCTTC.

The chain has TRBV25-1 and TRBJ2-5; 12 bases fit TRBD1. The CDR3 loop spans 17 amino acids. The germline V gene has CDR1 MGHDK and CDR2 SYGVNS. V lost 5 bases and J lost 2; bases outside the gene matches: 9. In DNA form, the CDR3 reads TGTGCCAGCAGTCAACTAGGGACAGGGGGCGGACAAGAGACCCAGTACTTC. It encodes CASSQLGTGGGQETQYF.

The V gene is TRBV5-1, the J gene TRBJ2-7, with 9 bases identical to TRBD1. From germline, CDR1 is SGHRS and CDR2 YFSETQ. The CDR3 is 14 residues long. Trimming took 6 bases from V and 5 from J; bases not matched to a gene: 9. CDR3 residues: CASTTDRGLHEQYF. The CDR3 nucleotides are TGCGCCAGCACCACGGACAGGGGACTTCACGAGCAGTACTTC.

J is TRBJ2-5 and V is TRBV3-1; 15 positions agree with TRBD2. The J call may not be correct, given that the DNA end is closer to TRBJ2-7. The CDR3 loop spans 16 amino acids. Germline loops: CDR1 LGHDT, CDR2 YNNKEL (reference sequence). CDR3 nucleotides: TGTGCCAGCAGCCTTGGACTAGCGGGAGGGTCCTACGAGCAGTACTTC. Translation: CASSLGLAGGSYEQYF.

The chain carries TRBV12-5 and TRBJ2-3, with TRBD2 matching 8 bases. The CDR3 runs to 15 residues. The trim removed 5 bases at V and 5 bases at J, leaving 9 bases unmatched. Germline values: CDR1 LGHNT, CDR2 FRNRAP. CDR3 in DNA: TGTGCTAGTGGTCTCCTAGGTCTAGCGGGAGATACGCAGTATTTT. Amino acids: CASGLLGLAGDTQYF.

The J gene is TRBJ1-5, the V gene TRBV12-3 or TRBV12-4; 8 bases fit TRBD1. CDR3 size: 14 residues. V shed 7 bases, J shed 6 bases, and the junction held 8 bases outside the gene matches. The CDR3, as DNA: TGTGCCAGCACCCGCAGTCAGGGGGCTCAGCCCCAGCATTTT. Residues: CASTRSQGAQPQHF.

The sample holds a few counts of this clonotype. The chain employs TRBV5-4 and TRBJ2-7, with 9 nucleotides matching TRBD1. The V gene end was trimmed by 4 bases and the J gene end by 7 bases; junction bases not matched to a gene: 9. The CDR3 covers 14 residues. Germline CDR1 reads SGHNT; CDR2 reads YYREEE (reference sequence). This chain's CDR3 is CASSGSGTGNEQYF. CDR3 DNA sequence: TGTGCCAGCAGCGGATCCGGGACAGGGAATGAGCAGTACTTC.

In regard to this clonotype: A much larger clone lies a single base off, so this may be a read error. The V gene is TRBV28, the J gene TRBJ2-5; 7 nucleotides align to TRBD1. Germline V CDR1 and CDR2: MDHEN, SYDVKM. The CDR3 sequence is 14 residues long. The CDR3 protein is CASTKQGYQETRYF. The CDR3 DNA sequence: TGTGCCAGCACCAAACAGGGGTACCAAGAGACCCGGTACTTC.

V gene TRBV20-1 combines with J gene TRBJ2-5; 10 bases align to TRBD2. The assigned J gene may be wrong: the sequence end matches TRBJ2-7 better. Germline V gene lookup returns CDR1 DFQATT and CDR2 SNEGSKA (reference sequence). This CDR3 has 15 amino acids. The CDR3 here is CSATSSGGLSYEQYF. CDR3 sequence (DNA): TGCAGTGCTACCTCTAGCGGGGGCCTCTCCTACGAGCAGTACTTC.

This chain joins TRBV24-1 and TRBJ2-3; 12 nucleotides match TRBD2. After removal of 7 bases from V and 5 bases from J, the junction contained 0 bases not matched to a gene. From germline, CDR1 is KGHDR and CDR2 SFDVKD. The CDR3 consists of 13 residues. CDR3 loop: CATRGLAGDTQYF. CDR3 DNA: TGTGCCACCAGGGGACTAGCGGGAGATACGCAGTATTTT.

This chain joins TRBV7-9 and TRBJ2-5; perhaps TRBD2 as D (6 bases). This CDR3 contains 14 residues. The ends were cut back, 4 bases at V and 7 bases at J, with 16 bases in the middle. Germline-derived CDR1 and CDR2 are SEHNR and FQNEAQ (reference sequence). The CDR3 is CASSSFSGPGTQYF. CDR3 bases: TGTGCCAGCAGCTCCTTTAGCGGTCCGGGGACCCAGTACTTC.

The chain combines TRBV6-4 with TRBJ2-7; 7 bases line up with TRBD2. Germline lookup yields CDR1 MRHNA and CDR2 SNTAGT. V was clipped by 6 bases and J by 2 bases; unmatched bases: 1. The CDR3 covers 12 residues. The CDR3 DNA follows: TGTGCCAGCAGGGGAGGGGCCTACGAGCAGTACTTC. It specifies CASRGGAYEQYF.

The chain employs TRBV6-6 and TRBJ2-1; unclear D gene. The germline V gene encodes CDR1 MNHNY and CDR2 SVGAGI (reference sequence). The germline V and J ends were trimmed by 4 bases and 2 bases, with 6 bases remaining between them. This CDR3 has 13 residues. CDR3 amino acids: CASSSRTYNEQFF. In nucleotides, the CDR3 is TGTGCCAGCAGTTCCCGGACCTACAATGAGCAGTTCTTC.

The chain couples TRBV3-1 to TRBJ1-2; D is ambiguous. CDR3 length: 12 amino acids. V was cut by 1 base and J by 8 bases, with 8 bases left in between. Germline V gene data show CDR1 as LGHDT and CDR2 as YNNKEL (reference sequence). Written as DNA, the CDR3 is TGTGCCAGCAGCCAAGCCCCGTACGGCTACACCTTC. Protein sequence: CASSQAPYGYTF.

A few counts support this clonotype. The chain employs TRBV25-1 and TRBJ2-3, with 8 bases fitting TRBD1. Trimming cost V 4 bases and J 2 bases; bases outside gene matches: 5. Germline CDR1 is MGHDK and CDR2 is SYGVNS. This CDR3 contains 15 residues. CDR3 amino acids: CASSGLRGPTDTQYF. The DNA of the CDR3 is TGTGCCAGCAGTGGGCTCAGGGGGCCCACAGATACGCAGTATTTT. The whole variable domain, remainder taken from reference TRBV25-1 and TRBJ2-3, is EADIYQTPRYLVIGTGKKITLECSQTMGHDKMYWYQQDPGMELHLIHYSYGVNSTEKGDLSSESTVSRIRTEHFPLTLESARPSHTSQYLCASSGLRGPTDTQYFGPGTRLTVL.

J is TRBJ2-3 and V is TRBV7-8, with 8 nucleotides matching TRBD1. V shed 2 bases, J shed 3 bases, and the junction held 10 bases outside the gene matches. Germline assignment: CDR1 SGHVS and CDR2 FQNEAQ. The CDR3 has 17 residues. DNA for the CDR3: TGTGCCAGCAGCTTATCGATGCGGGACAGGTTGACAGATACGCAGTATTTT. It translates to CASSLSMRDRLTDTQYF. Using reference TRBV7-8 and TRBJ2-3 for the parts outside the CDR3, the full variable domain is GAGVSQSPRYKVAKRGQDVALRCDPISGHVSLFWYQQALGQGPEFLTYFQNEAQLDKSGLPSDRFFAERPEGSVSTLKIQRTQQEDSAVYLCASSLSMRDRLTDTQYFGPGTRLTVL.